Included here is one TCR beta chain sequence, with context. What it binds is unknown. After extraction with the RNeasy kit, about 0.45 to 1 ug of the RNA was reverse transcribed using random hexamers. A multiplex approach, immunoSEQ multiplex PCR, amplified TCR beta CDR3 across 54 Vbeta and 13 Jbeta. Each CDR3 protein gets one entry after TCRdb re-called the immunoSEQ multiplex PCR reads with MiXCR. The data contain some 190,000 distinct CDR3 sequences, about 95% of them singletons. The data were obtained in a study of CD8 T cells in Susac syndrome. Study conclusions and caveats: As acknowledged by the study, its TCR sequencing and HLA analysis included a relatively small number of individuals.

This CDR3 has 14 residues. Trimming cost V 6 bases and J 5 bases; bases outside gene matches: 7. Per germline, CDR1 SQVTM and CDR2 ANQGSEA. The receptor was isolated from a human donor in good health. V and J are TRBV29-1 and TRBJ2-2, with TRBD1 matching over 9 bases. The sequenced material came from CD4+ T cells from PBMCs. The CDR3 sequence: CSVGGTGRTGELFF. In DNA, the CDR3 is TGCAGCGTGGGAGGGACAGGGAGAACCGGGGAGCTGTTTTTT.